This T cell receptor beta chain originates from a study of T cells after yellow fever vaccination. Findings and caveats of the study: The booster saw the reappearance of most primary-vaccination clones (roughly 96% CD4, around 88% CD8). Just a small share of clonotypes turned up in the CD4 compartment as well as the CD8 compartment. Within FACS-sorted repertoires, abundant clonotypes contaminating from the bulk population could be present.

Note on this clonotype: The antigen remains undetermined.

For TCR, cDNA came from 5'RACE template switching, which added a universal primer site and UMIs. TCRdb re-called the 5' RACE reads with MiXCR, one entry per CDR3 protein. The table includes 250,000 to 350,000 distinct CDR3 sequences, 3.5% to 4.5% detected once. CDR3 length: 13 residues. Trimming cost V 4 bases and J 6 bases, with 12 bases left between them. Germline lookup yields CDR1 MNHGY and CDR2 SAAAGT. The rearrangement joins TRBV6-8 to TRBJ1-1; no firm D call. The sequence came from a man aged 18 to 29 who received the YFV17D yellow fever vaccine. The material sequenced was PBMCs, taken 15 days after the yellow fever booster vaccination. The CDR3: CASSFSRRAEAFF. Here the CDR3 DNA reads TGTGCCAGCAGTTTTAGCCGGAGGGCTGAAGCTTTCTTT.